The present T cell receptor (beta chain) was sequenced within a study of cytomegalovirus exposure and HLA in healthy donors (dated by TCRdb to 2016 to 2017). In the study overall: In an earlier analysis of 450 to 750 of the donors, 250 to 350 Gb of sequence data and just under 120 million unique TCR beta sequences from about 190 million T cells were reported. The T cell repertoires of 550 to 850 subjects were profiled by immunosequencing and related to cytomegalovirus serostatus. Among about 400 genotyped donors of the cohort, an average of approximately 200,000 unique TCR beta nucleotide sequences was sequenced per donor, of which about 18% were non-productive. A separate validation cohort of over a hundred different subjects was used in addition to the roughly 640-subject first cohort. Among the roughly 400 genotyped donors, more than 70% belonged to the genetic ancestry cluster associated with self-reported Caucasian donors. To decide whether each TCR beta V gene segment behaved as functional or pseudogenic, an earlier analysis of some 600 of the donors relied on high-throughput TCR beta sequencing. HLA typing covered class I and class II loci at four-digit resolution. Alongside the repertoire data, information on donor age, sex, ethnicity and CMV serostatus was compiled. A later analysis re-examined previously published TCR beta repertoires from over 500 donors and added high-resolution HLA genotyping to investigate patterns of TCR occurrence. The study aimed to test whether cataloging public T cell receptors could reveal signatures of past pathogen exposure. About five DR-DQ haplotypes were treated as single units for association and clustering because of strong linkage in the cohort. A later genetic analysis used genome-wide SNP genotypes for about 60% of the 666 donors, treating that subset as a discovery cohort. Rather than drawing on any new phenotypic data, the later analysis identified candidate immune exposures from TCR beta sequences and the way those sequences occurred across donors. An early release that covered about 640 HLA-typed donors contained around 300 gigabases of sequencing data and around 80 million unique TCR sequences. Every repertoire in the discovery cohort had been generated on one and the same sequencing platform. High-throughput TCR immunosequencing, statistical association of individual TCRs with disease status, and machine learning were combined to predict cytomegalovirus infection status. Typing coverage differed by locus: A, B, C, DRB1 and DQB1 were typed in roughly 620-640 donors, DQA1 in about 500, DPA1 in around 610, and DPB1 in roughly 450. General study outcomes and caveats: For the cohort, immune exposure information was limited to CMV serostatus. A total of 150 to 200 TCR beta chains were listed by the study as associated with cytomegalovirus. According to a later analysis, TCR association rates differed among HLA loci, with DRB1 alleles showing the most associated TCRs and HLA-C alleles showing the fewest. Broadly in line with IMGT annotations, most TCR beta V segments showed up in productive rearrangements about 87% or about 30% of the time in an earlier analysis of roughly 590 of the donors. The 87-base-pair reads could not distinguish some IMGT-functional V segments, including TRBV6-2 and TRBV6-3, so those segments were excluded. Because counts were too low, seventeen rarely observed V segments, including chromosome 9 orphons, were excluded from the earlier analysis of a few hundred of the donors. A further reported finding was that TCR beta sequences accurately predicted the HLA-A and HLA-B alleles for most subjects in the first cohort. Several of the top co-occurrence clusters appeared to be linked to parvovirus B19, influenza, CMV and Epstein-Barr virus, according to a later analysis. Three of the identified cytomegalovirus-associated TCR beta chains were confirmed in vitro to be specific for cytomegalovirus antigens. Strong co-occurrence of HLA alleles, especially DR and DQ, made assigning TCR associations to individual alleles difficult. In a later analysis, HLA-associated TCR beta chains were found to be more clonally expanded and to have lower generation probabilities than equally common non-associated chains. The classifier was reported to diagnose cytomegalovirus status with high specificity and sensitivity in both the original and validation cohorts. In a later analysis, most CMV-associated TCR beta chains were found to appear HLA-restricted, with HLA associations seemingly driven largely by CMV exposure. V-gene and J-gene trimming of TCR beta chains was associated with a missense DCLRE1C variant in a later genetic analysis, and the association was replicated in an independent cohort. Compared with the approximately 670-donor mean, donors in an Asian-associated ancestry cluster had fewer N-insertions in productive TCRs, according to a later genetic analysis. Across donors, most TCR sequences were observed very rarely, whereas some public TCRs were present in many individuals. Sequencing depth was assumed to be roughly uniform across donors in the presence/absence analyses, though that assumption may not hold. Correlated functional status among segregating V segments might be attributable to linkage disequilibrium, but an unknown experimental factor could not be ruled out. Specific HLA alleles were associated with 16,951 TCR beta sequences at a false discovery rate of 0.05 in a later analysis. This cohort had only TCR beta chains sequenced, and the lack of alpha or paired-chain data limited which features could be detected. A group of highly shared sequence variants was considered likely to be a technical artifact of the sequencing pipeline. Because HLA typing was missing for some donors at each locus, association tests included only the typed subset. The authors suggested that the approach could potentially be generalized to other disease states and immunological phenotypes.

The library relied on the immunoSEQ multiplex PCR assay. For the multiplex PCR, a mixture combining 60 forward primers for TCR Vbeta segments and 13 reverse primers for TCR Jbeta segments was used. The CDR3 region of rearranged TCR beta genes was amplified from genomic DNA by a multiplex PCR assay. The amplified TCR beta libraries were sequenced on the Illumina HiSeq System as 87-base-pair reads. Processing in the source paper ran as follows. In a later analysis, 77 million or so unique TCR beta chains were counted across the approximately 620 repertoires, and some 10 million of these chains were shared by at least two donors. Raw reads were error-corrected and collapsed into unique sequences by a nearest-neighbor algorithm in which closely related sequences were merged to remove PCR and sequencing errors. Alignment of CDR3 sequences to IMGT reference sequences was used to assign V, D and J gene segments. For a sequence to be retained, a match of at least six nucleotides was required to both a V gene segment and a J gene segment. A rearrangement was called productive if the CDR3 had no stop codons and remained in frame with V and J, and every other rearrangement was called non-productive. CDR3 was defined by IMGT convention, running from the second conserved V-encoded cysteine to the conserved J-encoded phenylalanine. The earlier analysis of about 560 of the donors excluded any sequence lacking an unambiguous match to a single V gene segment. An earlier analysis of 450 to 650 of the donors called V segments functional above 56.7% productive rearrangements and segregating when the between-donor standard deviation exceeded 5%. A statistical classification framework was built to diagnose cytomegalovirus status from the catalog of TCR beta chain sequences. In a later analysis, V and J genes were assigned by comparing TCR nucleotide sequences against IMGT/GENE-DB human TR gene sequences. In a later analysis, CDR3 sequences and most-parsimonious VDJ recombination scenarios were assigned using the TCRdist pipeline. In a later analysis, each TCR beta chain was defined by its CDR3 amino acid sequence together with its V-gene family, and reads without a unique V-gene family were excluded. To address suspected cross-contamination and a sequencing artifact, a later analysis removed under 600 highly shared, low-generation-probability nucleotide sequences. A later analysis calculated a clonal expansion index for each public chain from normalized within-repertoire ranks of inferred template counts. In a later analysis, generation probabilities were computed with a VDJ recombination model fitted to out-of-frame rearrangements, and the resulting probabilities were checked against IGoR. In a later analysis, hypergeometric tests were used to score TCR-TCR, TCR-HLA and TCR-CMV co-occurrence, with a repertoire-size bias correction applied to TCR pairs. False discovery rates were estimated in a later analysis by permuting HLA or CMV assignments 20 times. In a later analysis, co-occurring TCRs were grouped with DBSCAN, and TCRdist sequence similarity was added when clustering was performed within HLA-allele-positive subsets. Repertoires with fewer than 30,000 or more than 120,000 public chains, plus five repertoires with anomalous nucleotide sharing, were excluded from co-occurrence clustering. TCRdb stores this immuneACCESS table with in-frame sequences only. Part of the clones is absent; in the studies checked, under half of the shortfall reflects unresolved V genes, and no reason is known for the rest. That table is the source of V, J and clone size, and D and trimming were worked out from the DNA. Across this sample there are about 210,000 clones, with roughly 74% seen only once. In total, the top ten clones hold around 14% of the sample.

The germline V gene (reference sequence) yields SEHNR for CDR1 and FQNEAQ for CDR2. The CDR3 runs 19 residues from the cysteine to the phenylalanine. The read is trimmed to its CDR3 DNA, 57 bases read in frame from base 1. V is trimmed back by 3 bases and J by 2 bases, and the junction contains 17 bases that no gene match accounts for. In the case of this clone: What antigen it recognizes has not been identified. No base qualities exist here, and no much larger clone lies one base off it.

The cohort comprised fewer than 700 healthy bone marrow donors. Cohort members were all nominally healthy when sampled, although unrecorded immune exposures were likely present. The donor tested CMV seropositive, placing the donor among the roughly 300 seropositive members of the cohort. A peripheral blood sample was provided by each donor, and peripheral blood mononuclear cells were used for TCR beta sequencing. Genomic DNA extraction from the blood cell samples was performed with the Qiagen DNeasy Blood Extraction Kit. This sequence uses TRBV7-9 and TRBJ2-3, with TRBD1 matching 7 junction bases. The TCR sequence derives from a woman in her twenties or thirties in good health and CMV-seropositive. Sequences were obtained from PBMCs. The CDR3 reads CASSFPPGQFSFYTDTQYF. The DNA sequence reads TGTGCCAGCAGCTTTCCCCCGGGACAGTTCTCCTTTTACACAGATACGCAGTATTTT.